The rows below give T cell receptor beta chains drawn from one sample of a study of blood T cells in healthy people across ages. TCRdb re-called the 5' RACE reads with MiXCR, one entry per CDR3 protein. Among more than 700,000 distinct CDR3 sequences, approximately 55% were seen once, and the ten largest hold 41%. Source material: blood. These receptors were obtained from a man older than 75 in good health. The CDR3 runs from the conserved cysteine through the conserved F or W. D genes are given only for firm matches. The size field is filled for only some rows; it gives once, few, many or a size class.

NA	TRBJ2-7	NA	TRBV29-1	CGVEAGYEQYF	TGCGGCGTTGAGGCGGGTTACGAGCAGTACTTC
NA	TRBJ2-1	TRBD2	TRBV7-2	CASSLVRLAGVPNYNEQFF	TGTGCCAGCAGTTTAGTTAGACTAGCGGGAGTCCCGAACTACAATGAGCAGTTCTTC
NA	TRBJ2-1	NA	TRBV4-1	CASSHAGSYDNEQFF	TGCGCCAGCAGCCATGCGGGATCTTACGACAATGAGCAGTTCTTC
NA	TRBJ2-7	NA	TRBV27	CASGGDSSYEQYF	TGTGCCAGCGGGGGTGACAGCTCCTACGAGCAGTACTTC
once	TRBJ2-7	TRBD2	TRBV30	CAWSVRTSGRNHEQYF	TGTGCCTGGAGTGTAAGGACTAGCGGGAGGAACCACGAGCAGTACTTC
NA	TRBJ1-6	NA	TRBV20-1	CSAHGALNSPLHF	TGCAGTGCCCACGGGGCCTTAAATTCACCCCTCCACTTT
few	TRBJ2-5	NA	TRBV15	CATSRAARAQETQYF	TGTGCCACCAGCAGAGCCGCGCGAGCCCAAGAGACCCAGTACTTC
NA	TRBJ1-2	TRBD1	TRBV7-2	CASSRSTQGAYGYTF	TGTGCCAGCAGCCGAAGCACCCAGGGGGCCTATGGCTACACCTTC
NA	TRBJ2-3	TRBD2	TRBV20-1	CSARLGRVSTDTQYF	TGCAGTGCTAGGCTAGGGAGGGTTAGCACAGATACGCAGTATTTT
few	TRBJ2-7	NA	TRBV7-2	CASSTREPPYEQYF	TGTGCCAGCAGCACCCGGGAGCCCCCCTACGAGCAGTACTTC
few	TRBJ2-1	TRBD1	TRBV29-1	CSVYGTGYNEQFF	TGCAGCGTTTACGGGACAGGATACAATGAGCAGTTCTTC